This T cell receptor (beta chain) was obtained from a study of cytomegalovirus exposure and HLA in healthy donors. The PCR used 60 Vbeta and 13 Jbeta primers. Assay: immunoSEQ multiplex PCR; the TCRdb copy retains only in-frame clones and omits some. In the table there are some 120,000 clones, roughly two thirds of which are singletons. The TCR comes from a man aged 25 to 40 in good health and CMV-seropositive. Material for sequencing was PBMCs.

CDR3 coding DNA: TGTGCCAGCAGCCCGGGACGACAGGTGGTTACAGTGACTAATGAAAAACTGTTTTTT. Residues: CASSPGRQVVTVTNEKLFF. The J gene is TRBJ1-4, the V gene TRBV2, with D tentatively TRBD1 (6 bases). V shed 6 bases and J shed 2 bases, with 25 bases lying between them. From germline, CDR1 is SNHLY and CDR2 FYNNEI. The CDR3 runs to 19 residues.